This TCR beta chain comes out of a study of blood T cell repertoires in COVID-19. At the level of the study: The cDNA or gDNA used as material had been derived from T cells, B-cell-depleted T cells, or PBMCs.

Clones were sequenced by immunoSEQ multiplex PCR, and TCRdb holds only the in-frame ones, with some missing. Here the sample spans about 300,000 clones, approximately 90% being singletons. The CDR3 length is 17 residues. Germline lookup yields CDR1 KGHDR and CDR2 SFDVKD. After removal of 3 bases from V and 0 bases from J, the junction contained 6 bases not matched to a gene. This TCR was sampled from a man in his forties with acute or convalescent COVID-19. The V call is TRBV24-1, the J call TRBJ2-1, with TRBD2 identical over 8 bases. The material sequenced was peripheral blood. DNA of the CDR3: TGTGCCACCAGTGATATGGCGGGGGGAAGCTCCTACAATGAGCAGTTCTTC. This codes for CATSDMAGGSSYNEQFF.